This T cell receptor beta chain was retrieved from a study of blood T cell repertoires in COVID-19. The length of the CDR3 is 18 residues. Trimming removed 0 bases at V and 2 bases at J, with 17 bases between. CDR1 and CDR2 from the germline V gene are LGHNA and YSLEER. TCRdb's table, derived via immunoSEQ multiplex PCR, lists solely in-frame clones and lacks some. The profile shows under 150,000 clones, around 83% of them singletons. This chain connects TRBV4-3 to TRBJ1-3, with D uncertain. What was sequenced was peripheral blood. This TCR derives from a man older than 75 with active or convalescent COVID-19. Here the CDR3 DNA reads TGCGCCAGCAGCCAAGACGCGGGTTCGGCGGATCCTGGAAACACCATATATTTT. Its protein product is CASSQDAGSADPGNTIYF.